This TCR beta chain was captured in a study of shared clonotypes between healthy human individuals. Naivety among CD8 cells was defined by CD45RO negativity and positive CCR7 selection, thereby excluding terminally differentiated effector memory CD45RA+ cells. Germline CDR1 MGHRA, CDR2 YSYEKL. The CDR3 has 16 amino acids. V was clipped by 0 bases and J by 0 bases, with 9 bases between them. Clones were read by immunoSEQ multiplex PCR, and TCRdb kept only the in-frame ones, dropping some. The sample yields some 580,000 clones, more than 95% seen once. The chain recombines TRBV4-1 with TRBJ2-1, with D unresolved. The sample comprised naive CD8+ T cells sorted from blood. The receptor's source is a man aged 25 to 40 in good health. CDR3 loop: CASSQEADASYNEQFF. The DNA for the CDR3 is TGCGCCAGCAGCCAAGAGGCGGACGCCTCCTACAATGAGCAGTTCTTC.